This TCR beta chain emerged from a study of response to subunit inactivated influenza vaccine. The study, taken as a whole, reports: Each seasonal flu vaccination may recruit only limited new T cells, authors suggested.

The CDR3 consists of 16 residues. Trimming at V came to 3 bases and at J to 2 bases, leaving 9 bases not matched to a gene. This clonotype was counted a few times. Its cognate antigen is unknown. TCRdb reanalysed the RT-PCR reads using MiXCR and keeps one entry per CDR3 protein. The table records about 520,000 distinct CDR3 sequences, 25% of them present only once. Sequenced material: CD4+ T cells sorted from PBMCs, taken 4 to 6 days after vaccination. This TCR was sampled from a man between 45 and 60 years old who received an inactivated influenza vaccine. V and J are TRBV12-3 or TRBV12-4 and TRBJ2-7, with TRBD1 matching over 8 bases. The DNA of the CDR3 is TGTGCCAGCAGTTTTCCGGTTTGGGGACAGGCCTACGAGCAGTACTTC. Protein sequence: CASSFPVWGQAYEQYF.